This TCR beta chain was captured by sequencing in a study of CD8 T cells in Susac syndrome. The authors reverse transcribed about 0.5 to 1 ug RNA with random hexamers. TCRdb re-called the immunoSEQ multiplex PCR reads through MiXCR, storing one row per CDR3 protein. This sample has approximately 120,000 distinct CDR3 sequences, with roughly 92% found just once. The CDR3 extends over 17 amino acids. Germline V lookup: CDR1 SQVTM, CDR2 ANQGSEA. Trimming took 4 bases from V and 6 from J; bases not matched to a gene: 11. Material: CD8+ T cells from PBMCs. The sequence was collected from a human donor in good health. The genes are TRBV29-1 and TRBJ2-2, with 13 bases matching TRBD2. CDR3 in amino acids: CSVATGLAGIVAGELFF. The CDR3 region has the DNA TGCAGCGTTGCTACGGGACTAGCGGGAATAGTGGCCGGGGAGCTGTTTTTT.